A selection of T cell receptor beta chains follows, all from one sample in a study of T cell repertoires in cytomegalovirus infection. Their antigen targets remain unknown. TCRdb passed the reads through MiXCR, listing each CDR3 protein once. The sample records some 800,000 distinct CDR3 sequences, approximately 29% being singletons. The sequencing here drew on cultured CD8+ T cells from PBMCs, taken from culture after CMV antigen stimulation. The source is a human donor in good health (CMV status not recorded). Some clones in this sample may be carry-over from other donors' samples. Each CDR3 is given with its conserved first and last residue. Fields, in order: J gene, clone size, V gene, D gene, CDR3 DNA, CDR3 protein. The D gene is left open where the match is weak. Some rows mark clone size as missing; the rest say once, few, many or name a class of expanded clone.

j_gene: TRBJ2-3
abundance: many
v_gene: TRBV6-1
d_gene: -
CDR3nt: TGTGCCAGCAGTGAAAGGCGGGGGCTCACAGATACGCAGTATTTT
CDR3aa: CASSERRGLTDTQYF

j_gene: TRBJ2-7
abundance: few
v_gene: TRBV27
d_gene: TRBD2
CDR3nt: TGTGCCAGCCAAGGACTAGCGGGCACCTACGAGCAGTACTTC
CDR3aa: CASQGLAGTYEQYF

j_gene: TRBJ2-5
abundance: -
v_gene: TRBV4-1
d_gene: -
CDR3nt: TGCGCCAGCAGCCAAGAGGCCCCACAAGAGACCCAGTACTTC
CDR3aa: CASSQEAPQETQYF

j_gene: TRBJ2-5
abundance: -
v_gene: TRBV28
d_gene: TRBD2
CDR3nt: TGTGCCAGCAGCGAGCGGGGGGGCGGAGGGAACCGAGAGACCCAGTACTTC
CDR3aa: CASSERGGGGNRETQYF

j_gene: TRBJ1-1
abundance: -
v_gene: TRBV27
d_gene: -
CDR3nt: TGTGCCAGCAGTTTCTCGTCCGTCGGGCAGCTCATGAACACTGAAGCTTTCTTT
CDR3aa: CASSFSSVGQLMNTEAFF

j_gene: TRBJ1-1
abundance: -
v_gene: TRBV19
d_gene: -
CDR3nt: TGTGCCAGTAGTATAATGGGGGGAAAGAACACTGAAGCTTTCTTT
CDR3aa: CASSIMGGKNTEAFF

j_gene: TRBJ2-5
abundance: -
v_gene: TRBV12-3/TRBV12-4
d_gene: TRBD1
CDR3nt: TGTGCCAGCAGTTTTTGGGGGACAGGGGCGCTGGAGACCCAGTACTTC
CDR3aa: CASSFWGTGALETQYF

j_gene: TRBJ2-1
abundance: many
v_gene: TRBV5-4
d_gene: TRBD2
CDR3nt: TGTGCCAGCAGCTTGGACCGGGGACTAGCGGGGGGGCCTTACAATGAGCAGTTCTTC
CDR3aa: CASSLDRGLAGGPYNEQFF

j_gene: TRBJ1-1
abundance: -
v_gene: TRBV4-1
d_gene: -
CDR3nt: TGCGCCAGCAGCCAAGATACCGGGACCACTGAAGCTGTCTTT
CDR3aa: CASSQDTGTTEAVF

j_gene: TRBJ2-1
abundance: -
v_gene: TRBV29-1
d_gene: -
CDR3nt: TGCAGCATTGAGGGGGGGCGATACAATGAGCAGTTCTTC
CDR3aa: CSIEGGRYNEQFF

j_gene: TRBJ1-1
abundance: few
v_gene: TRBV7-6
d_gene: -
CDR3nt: TGTGCCAGCAGCTCCTACCCTCCGGGGGGCCCGAACACTGAAGCTTTCTTT
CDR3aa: CASSSYPPGGPNTEAFF

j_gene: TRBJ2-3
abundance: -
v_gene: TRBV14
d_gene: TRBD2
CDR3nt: TGTGCCAGCAGCCAAGATTGGTACCCCCTAGCGGTAGATACGCAGTATTTT
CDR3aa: CASSQDWYPLAVDTQYF

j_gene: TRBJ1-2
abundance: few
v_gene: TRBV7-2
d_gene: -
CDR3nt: TGTGCCAGCAGCCTAAGGGGGTTCCCTACTCCTAACTATGGCTACACCTTC
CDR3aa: CASSLRGFPTPNYGYTF

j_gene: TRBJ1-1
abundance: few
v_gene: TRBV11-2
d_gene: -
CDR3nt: TGTGCCAGCAGCCAATACCCGCGGAACACTGAAGCTTTCTTT
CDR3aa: CASSQYPRNTEAFF

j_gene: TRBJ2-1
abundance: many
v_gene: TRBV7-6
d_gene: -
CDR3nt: TGTGCCAGCAGCTTAATGGGAGCCGGGACACCAAAGAATGAGCAGTTCTTC
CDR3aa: CASSLMGAGTPKNEQFF

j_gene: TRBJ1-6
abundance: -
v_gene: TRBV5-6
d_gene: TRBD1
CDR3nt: TGTGCCAGCAGCTCGCCAGAGGACAGGGTACCCTCACCCCTCCACTTT
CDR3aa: CASSSPEDRVPSPLHF

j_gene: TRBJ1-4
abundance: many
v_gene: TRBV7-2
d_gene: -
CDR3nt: TGTGCCAGCAGCTTAGGGCCGGAACTGTTTTTT
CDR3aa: CASSLGPELFF

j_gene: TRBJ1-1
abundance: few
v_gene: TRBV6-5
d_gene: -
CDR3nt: TGTGCCAGCAGCGATTGGTATAACACTGAAGCTTTCTTT
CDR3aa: CASSDWYNTEAFF

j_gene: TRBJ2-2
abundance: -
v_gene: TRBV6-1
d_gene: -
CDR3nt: TGTGCCTCTCGAGGTGGGCCTCGAGGCACCGGGGAGCTGTTTTTT
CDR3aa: CASRGGPRGTGELFF

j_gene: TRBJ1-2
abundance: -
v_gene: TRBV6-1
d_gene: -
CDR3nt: TGTGCCAGCAGTGAAGTTCATGGACCCTATGGCTACACCTTC
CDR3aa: CASSEVHGPYGYTF

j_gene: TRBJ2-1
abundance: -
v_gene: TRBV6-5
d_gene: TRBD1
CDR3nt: TGTGCCAGCAGTTACTGGGGGACAGGGGATAATGAGCAGTTCTTC
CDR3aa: CASSYWGTGDNEQFF

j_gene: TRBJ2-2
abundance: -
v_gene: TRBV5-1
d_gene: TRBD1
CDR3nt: TGCGCCAGCAGTGGATCGGTGGACAGGGGGCATAGCGGGGAGCTGTTTTTT
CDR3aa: CASSGSVDRGHSGELFF

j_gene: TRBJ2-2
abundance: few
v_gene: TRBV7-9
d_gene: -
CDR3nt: TGTGCCAGCAGCTTAATTGACGGACTTGACACCGGGGAGCTGTTTTTT
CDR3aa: CASSLIDGLDTGELFF

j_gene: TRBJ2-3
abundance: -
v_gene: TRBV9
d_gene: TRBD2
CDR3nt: TGTGCCAGCAGCGGTAGAGATCCCGGGACTAGCGGGGGGGGGGGAGATACGCAGTATTTT
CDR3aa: CASSGRDPGTSGGGGDTQYF

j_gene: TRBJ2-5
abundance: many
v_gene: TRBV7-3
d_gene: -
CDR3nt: TGTGCCAGCAGCTTAATACTAAAGCTCGGGGAGACCCAGTACTTC
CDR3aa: CASSLILKLGETQYF

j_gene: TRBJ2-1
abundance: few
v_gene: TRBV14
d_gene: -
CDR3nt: TGTGCCAGCAGCCAAGGGCTGGGGTTTGAGCAGTTCTTC
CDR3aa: CASSQGLGFEQFF

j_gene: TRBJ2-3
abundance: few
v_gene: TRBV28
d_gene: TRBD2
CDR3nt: TGTGCCAGCAGTTCCCCTTGGACTAGCGGGGAGACAGATACGCAGTATTTT
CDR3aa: CASSSPWTSGETDTQYF

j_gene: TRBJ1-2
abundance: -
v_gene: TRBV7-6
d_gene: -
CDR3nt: TGTGCCAGCAGCCAAGTCGGCGGCAGTGGTGGCTACACCTTC
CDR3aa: CASSQVGGSGGYTF

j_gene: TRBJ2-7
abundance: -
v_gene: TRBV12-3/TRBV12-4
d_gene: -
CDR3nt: TGTGCCAGCAGGTCCCAGTGGGACTCACCCTACGAGCAGTACTTC
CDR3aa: CASRSQWDSPYEQYF

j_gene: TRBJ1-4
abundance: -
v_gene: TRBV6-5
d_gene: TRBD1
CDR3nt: TGTGCCAGCAGTCCCGGGACAGGGAAAAATGAAAAACTGTTTTTT
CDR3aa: CASSPGTGKNEKLFF

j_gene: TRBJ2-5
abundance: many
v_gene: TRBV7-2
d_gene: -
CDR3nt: TGTGCCAGCAGCCCAGGGGTTCAGCGGTGGGAGACCCAGTACTTC
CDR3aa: CASSPGVQRWETQYF

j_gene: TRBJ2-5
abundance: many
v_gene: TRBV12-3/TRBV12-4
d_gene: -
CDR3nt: TGTGCCAGCAGTTTAGGGCCGCAAGAGACCCAGTACTTC
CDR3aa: CASSLGPQETQYF

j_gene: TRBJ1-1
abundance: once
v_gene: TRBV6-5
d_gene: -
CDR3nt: TGTGCCAGCAGTTACGATAGTTACAGGGCGGACACTGAAGCTTTCTTT
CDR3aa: CASSYDSYRADTEAFF

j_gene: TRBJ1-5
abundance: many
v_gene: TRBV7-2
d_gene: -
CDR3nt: TGTGCCAGCAGCCTCGATCAGGGGAGCAATCAGCCCCAGCATTTT
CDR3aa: CASSLDQGSNQPQHF

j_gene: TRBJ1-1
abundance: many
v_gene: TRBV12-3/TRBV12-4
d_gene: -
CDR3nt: TGTGCCAGCAGTTTGGGCGACAGAAACACTGAAGCTTTCTTT
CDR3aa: CASSLGDRNTEAFF

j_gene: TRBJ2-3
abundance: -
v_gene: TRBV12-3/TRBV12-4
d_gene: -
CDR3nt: TGTGCCAGCAGAGAGGGAGATACGCAGTATTTT
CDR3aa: CASREGDTQYF

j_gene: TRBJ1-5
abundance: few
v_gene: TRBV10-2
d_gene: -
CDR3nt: TGCGCCAGCAGTGCCGTACAGGGTAGGGATCAGCCCCAGCATTTT
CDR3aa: CASSAVQGRDQPQHF

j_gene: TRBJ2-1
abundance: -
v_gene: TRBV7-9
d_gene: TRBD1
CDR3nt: TGTGCCAGCAGCGGGGACAGGACAAACAATGAGCAGTTCTTC
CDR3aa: CASSGDRTNNEQFF

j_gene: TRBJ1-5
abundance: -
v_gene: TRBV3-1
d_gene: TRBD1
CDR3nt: TGTGCCAGCAGCCACACATCTGCAGGGGGAGACAATCAGCCCCAGCATTTT
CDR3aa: CASSHTSAGGDNQPQHF

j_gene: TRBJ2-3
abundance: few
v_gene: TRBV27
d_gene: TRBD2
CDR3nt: TGTGCCAGCAGTTTATGGAGCGGGGCCGATACGCAGTATTTT
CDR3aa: CASSLWSGADTQYF

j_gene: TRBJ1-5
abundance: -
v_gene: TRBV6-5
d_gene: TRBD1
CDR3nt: TGTGCCAGCAGTCTGTTAGTGGGACAGGCCCCGCATTTT
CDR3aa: CASSLLVGQAPHF

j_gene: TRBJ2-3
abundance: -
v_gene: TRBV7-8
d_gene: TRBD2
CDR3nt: TGTGCCAGCAGCCCCGAGGCGGGGGGTGTAGATACGCAGTATTTT
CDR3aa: CASSPEAGGVDTQYF

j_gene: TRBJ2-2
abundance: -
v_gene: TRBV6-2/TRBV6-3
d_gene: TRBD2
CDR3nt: TGTGCCAGCAGTTCCTTTCCCGCTTGGGTAGCGGGGATGGAAGACACCGGGGAGCTGTTTTTT
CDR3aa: CASSSFPAWVAGMEDTGELFF

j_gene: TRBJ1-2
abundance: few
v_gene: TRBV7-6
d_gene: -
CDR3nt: TGTGCCAGCAGCCCAAGGGACGCCTATGGCTACACCTTC
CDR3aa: CASSPRDAYGYTF

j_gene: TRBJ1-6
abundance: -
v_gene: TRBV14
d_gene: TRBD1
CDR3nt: TGTGCCAGCAGACATCATCAGGGGGCTTTCTATAATTCACCCCTCCACTTT
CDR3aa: CASRHHQGAFYNSPLHF

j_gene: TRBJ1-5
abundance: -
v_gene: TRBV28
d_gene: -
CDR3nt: TGTGCCAGCAGTTTAGTGGACACCTATCAGCCCCAGCATTTT
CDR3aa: CASSLVDTYQPQHF

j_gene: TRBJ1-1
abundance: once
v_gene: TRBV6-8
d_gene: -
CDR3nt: TGTGCCAGCAGTTACTCGGAATTCACAGTGAGAGGTGGAGAGGACACTGAAGCTTTCTTT
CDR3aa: CASSYSEFTVRGGEDTEAFF

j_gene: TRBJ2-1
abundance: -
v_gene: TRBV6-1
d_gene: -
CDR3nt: TGTGCCAGCATCACAAGGGTAACCGCCTACAATGAGCAGTTCTTC
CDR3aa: CASITRVTAYNEQFF

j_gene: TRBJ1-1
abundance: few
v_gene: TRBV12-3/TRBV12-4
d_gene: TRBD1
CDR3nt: TGTGCCAGCAGTTTTTGGAGACAGGGGGAGAACACTGAAGCTTTCTTT
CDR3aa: CASSFWRQGENTEAFF

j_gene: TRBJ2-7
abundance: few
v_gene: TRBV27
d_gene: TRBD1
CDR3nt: TGTGCCAGCAGTGCCGGATCAGGGGGTTTGGTGGTCTACGAGCAGTACTTC
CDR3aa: CASSAGSGGLVVYEQYF

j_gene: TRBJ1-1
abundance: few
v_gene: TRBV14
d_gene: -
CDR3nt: TGTGCCAGCAGCCAAGTACCGGCGACCACTGAAGCTTTCTTT
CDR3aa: CASSQVPATTEAFF

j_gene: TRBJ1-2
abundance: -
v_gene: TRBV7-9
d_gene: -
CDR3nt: TGTGCCAGCAGCTTACCTGACCCCCATGCCGGCTACACCTTC
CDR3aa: CASSLPDPHAGYTF